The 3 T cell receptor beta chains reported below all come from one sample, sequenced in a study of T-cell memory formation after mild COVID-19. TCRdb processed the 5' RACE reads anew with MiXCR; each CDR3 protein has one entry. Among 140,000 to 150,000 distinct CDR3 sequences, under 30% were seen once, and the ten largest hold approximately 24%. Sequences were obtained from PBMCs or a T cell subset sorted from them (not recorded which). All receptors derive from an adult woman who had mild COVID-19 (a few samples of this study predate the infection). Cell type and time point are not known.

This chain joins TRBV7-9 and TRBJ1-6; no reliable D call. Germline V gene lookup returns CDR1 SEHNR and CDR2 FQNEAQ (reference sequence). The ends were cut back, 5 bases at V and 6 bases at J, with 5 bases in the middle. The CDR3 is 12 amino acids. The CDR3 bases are TGTGCCAGCAGCCCGCCTAATTCACCCCTCCACTTT. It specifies CASSPPNSPLHF.

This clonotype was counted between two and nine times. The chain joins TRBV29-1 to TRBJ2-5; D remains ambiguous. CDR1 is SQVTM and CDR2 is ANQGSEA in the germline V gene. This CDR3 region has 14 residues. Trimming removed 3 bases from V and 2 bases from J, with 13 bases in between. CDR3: CSVENPMRQETQYF. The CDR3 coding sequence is TGCAGCGTTGAGAACCCTATGAGGCAAGAGACCCAGTACTTC.

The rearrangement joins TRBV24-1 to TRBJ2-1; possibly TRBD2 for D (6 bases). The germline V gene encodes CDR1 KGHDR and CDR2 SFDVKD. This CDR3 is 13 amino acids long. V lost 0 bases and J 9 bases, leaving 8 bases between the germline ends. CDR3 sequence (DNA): TGTGCCACCAGTGATTTGTGGGGACTTGAGCAGTTCTTC. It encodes CATSDLWGLEQFF.